This T cell receptor (beta chain) was identified in a study of shared T cell receptors in the human thymus. Only in-frame clones appear in the TCRdb table, and some are missing; sequencing was by immunoSEQ multiplex PCR. The sample shows 500,000 to 750,000 clones, approximately 88% of them seen only once. The data also belong to a second study, concerning human thymus T cells. That study reports: The donor group consisted of healthy Finnish infants who were having corrective surgery for congenital heart defects.

Sequencing was performed on thymocytes. This receptor was obtained from a boy younger than two with a congenital heart defect.

CDR3 in DNA: TGTGCCAGCAGTTCCACTAGCGGGATCCCCTACGAGCAGTACTTC. Its protein product is CASSSTSGIPYEQYF. The gene calls are TRBV28 and TRBJ2-7, with 10 nucleotides matching TRBD2. The CDR3 has 15 amino acids. Germline CDR1 MDHEN, CDR2 SYDVKM. After removal of 4 bases from V and 2 bases from J, the junction contained 5 bases not matched to a gene.